This TCR beta chain was captured in a study of shared clonotypes between healthy human individuals. Every donor was a Caucasian adult from Nashville, Tennessee. Unsorted material relied on approximately 89 million PBMCs as the source of genomic DNA. In its sample, this clone was seen a few times. Deep-level assay runs were performed. Over several immunoSEQ plates, each subset's genomic DNA was distributed in even portions. Generated by immunoSEQ multiplex PCR, the TCRdb table keeps only in-frame clones and is missing some. In the table there are 520,000 or so clones, about four fifths of which are singletons. The TCR comes from a woman aged 40 to 50 in good health. Some clones in this sample may be carry-over from other donors' samples. The sequencing input was PBMCs.

As DNA, the CDR3 is TGCGCCAGCAGCTTGTCGGGGACCGCGAACACCGGGGAGCTGTTTTTT. Its translation is CASSLSGTANTGELFF. The chain carries TRBV5-1 and TRBJ2-2; D tentatively fits TRBD1 or TRBD2 (5 bases each). CDR1 and CDR2 from the germline V gene are SGHRS and YFSETQ. V was pared by 1 base and J by 0 bases, with 10 bases between. CDR3 length: 16 amino acids. The complete variable domain, with remaining parts taken from reference TRBV5-1 and TRBJ2-2, reads KAGVTQTPRYLIKTRGQQVTLSCSPISGHRSVSWYQQTPGQGLQFLFEYFSETQRNKGNFPGRFSGRQFSNSRSEMNVSTLELGDSALYLCASSLSGTANTGELFFGEGSRLTVL.